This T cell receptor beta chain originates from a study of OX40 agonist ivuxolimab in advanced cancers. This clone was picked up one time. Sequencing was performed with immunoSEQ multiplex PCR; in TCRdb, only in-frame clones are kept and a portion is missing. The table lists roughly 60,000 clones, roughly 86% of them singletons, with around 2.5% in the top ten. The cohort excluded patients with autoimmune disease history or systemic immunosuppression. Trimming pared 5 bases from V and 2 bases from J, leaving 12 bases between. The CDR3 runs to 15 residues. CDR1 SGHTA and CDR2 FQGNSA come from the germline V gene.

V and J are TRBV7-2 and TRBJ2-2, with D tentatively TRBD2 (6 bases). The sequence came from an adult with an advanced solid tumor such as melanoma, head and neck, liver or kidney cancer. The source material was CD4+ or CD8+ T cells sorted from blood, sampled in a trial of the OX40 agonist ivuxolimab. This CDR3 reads CASSLRGLNTGELFF. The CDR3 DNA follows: TGTGCCAGCAGCCTACGGGGACTCAACACCGGGGAGCTGTTTTTT.